This note documents a single T cell receptor beta chain sequence. Germline CDR1 is MNHEY and CDR2 is SMNVEV (reference sequence). V shed 8 bases and J shed 0 bases, with 20 bases lying between them. The CDR3 extends over 18 amino acids. The data belong to a study of blood T cell repertoires in COVID-19. Participants had their cohort set by participant-reported clinical history. TCRdb keeps only in-frame clones here, not all; method: immunoSEQ multiplex PCR. Of 300,000 or so clones listed, just under 90% were seen once; the top ten hold 2.5% to 3%. This sequence originates from a woman between 45 and 65 years old who had been exposed to COVID-19. Sequenced: PBMCs or T cells enriched from blood (not recorded which). V gene TRBV27 combines with J gene TRBJ1-6; the D gene is possibly TRBD1 (5 bases). CDR3 sequence: CASPTGWTTRSYNSPLHF. The CDR3 DNA follows: TGTGCCAGCCCAACCGGATGGACAACTCGCTCCTATAATTCACCCCTCCACTTT.